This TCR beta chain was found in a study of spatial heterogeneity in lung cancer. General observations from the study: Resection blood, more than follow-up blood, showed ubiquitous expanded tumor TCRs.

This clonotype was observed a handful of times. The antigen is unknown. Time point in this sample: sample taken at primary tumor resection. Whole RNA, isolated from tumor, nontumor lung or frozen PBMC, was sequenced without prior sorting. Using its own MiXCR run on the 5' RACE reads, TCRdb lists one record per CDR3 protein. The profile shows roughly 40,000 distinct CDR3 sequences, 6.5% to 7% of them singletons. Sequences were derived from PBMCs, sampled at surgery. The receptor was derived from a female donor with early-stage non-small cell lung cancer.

The CDR3 loop reads CASSADGSNTGELFF. Written as DNA, the CDR3 is TGCGCCAGCAGCGCGGACGGATCGAACACCGGGGAGCTGTTTTTT. This sequence joins TRBV5-1 and TRBJ2-2; D uncertain. Germline CDR1 reads SGHRS; CDR2 reads YFSETQ. V lost 4 bases and J lost 0, with 10 bases in between. CDR3 size: 15 residues.